The T cell receptor (beta chain) described here comes from a study of human T cells and chemical hapten exposure. After removal of 10 bases from V and 3 bases from J, the junction contained 5 bases not matched to a gene. The CDR3 extends over 12 amino acids. The library gave individual cDNA molecules unique molecular identifiers. TCRdb itself ran the RACE reads through MiXCR, one entry per CDR3 protein. The sample carries 45,000 or so distinct CDR3 sequences, less than 4.5% recorded once. The time point was: healthy volunteer bleed at 2 weeks. Extraction of total RNA was performed on unfractionated whole blood.

This TCR came from a human donor in good health. Some clones in this sample may be carry-over from other donors' samples. The sequenced material came from whole blood. The chain joins TRBV12-3 or TRBV12-4 to TRBJ2-7, with 8 bases matching TRBD1. The CDR3 DNA sequence: TGTGCCACCCGACAGGGGATCTACGAGCAGTACTTC. This codes for CATRQGIYEQYF.